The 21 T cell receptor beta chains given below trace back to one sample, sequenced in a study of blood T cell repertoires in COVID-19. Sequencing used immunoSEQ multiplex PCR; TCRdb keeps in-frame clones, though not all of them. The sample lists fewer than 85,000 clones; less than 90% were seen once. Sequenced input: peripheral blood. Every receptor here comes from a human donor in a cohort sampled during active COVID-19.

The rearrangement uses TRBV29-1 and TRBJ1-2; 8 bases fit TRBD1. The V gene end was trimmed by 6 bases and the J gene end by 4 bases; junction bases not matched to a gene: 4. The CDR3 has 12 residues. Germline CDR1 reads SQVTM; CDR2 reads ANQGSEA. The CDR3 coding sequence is TGCAGCGTGTCAGGGGGCGGCTATGGCTACACCTTC. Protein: CSVSGGGYGYTF.

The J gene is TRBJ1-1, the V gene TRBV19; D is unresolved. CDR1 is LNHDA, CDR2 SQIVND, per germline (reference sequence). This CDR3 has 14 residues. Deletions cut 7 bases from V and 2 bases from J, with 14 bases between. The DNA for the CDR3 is TGTGCCAGTAAGCTCGACATACACAACACTGAAGCTTTCTTT. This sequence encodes CASKLDIHNTEAFF.

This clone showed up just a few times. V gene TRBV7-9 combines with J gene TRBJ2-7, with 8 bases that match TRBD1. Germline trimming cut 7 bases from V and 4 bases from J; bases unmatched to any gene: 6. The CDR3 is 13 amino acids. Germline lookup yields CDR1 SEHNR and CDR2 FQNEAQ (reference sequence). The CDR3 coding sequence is TGTGCCAGCACCTCCTGGACAGGGTACGAGCAGTACTTC. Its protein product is CASTSWTGYEQYF. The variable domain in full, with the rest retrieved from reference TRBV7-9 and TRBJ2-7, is DTGVSQNPRHKITKRGQNVTFRCDPISEHNRLYWYRQTLGQGPEFLTYFQNEAQLEKSRLLSDRFSAERPKGSFSTLEIQRTEQGDSAMYLCASTSWTGYEQYFGPGTRLTVT.

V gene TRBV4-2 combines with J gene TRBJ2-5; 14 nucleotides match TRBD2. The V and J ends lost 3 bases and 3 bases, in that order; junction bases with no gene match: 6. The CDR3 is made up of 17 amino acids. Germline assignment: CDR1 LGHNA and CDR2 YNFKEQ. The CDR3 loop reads CASSQGLAGDREETQYF. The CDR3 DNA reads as TGTGCCAGCAGCCAGGGACTAGCGGGGGACCGAGAAGAGACCCAGTACTTC.

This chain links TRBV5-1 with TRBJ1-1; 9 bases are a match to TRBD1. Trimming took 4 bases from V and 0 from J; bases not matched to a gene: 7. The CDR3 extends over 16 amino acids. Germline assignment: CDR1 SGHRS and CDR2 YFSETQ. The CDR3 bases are TGCGCCAGCAGCCAGCCGGGACAGGGAATGAACACTGAAGCTTTCTTT. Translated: CASSQPGQGMNTEAFF.

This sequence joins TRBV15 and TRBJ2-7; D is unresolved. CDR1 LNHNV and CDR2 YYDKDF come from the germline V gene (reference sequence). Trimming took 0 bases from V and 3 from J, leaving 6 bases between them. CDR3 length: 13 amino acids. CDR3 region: CATSRDRSYEQYF. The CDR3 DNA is TGTGCCACCAGCAGAGATCGGAGCTACGAGCAGTACTTC.

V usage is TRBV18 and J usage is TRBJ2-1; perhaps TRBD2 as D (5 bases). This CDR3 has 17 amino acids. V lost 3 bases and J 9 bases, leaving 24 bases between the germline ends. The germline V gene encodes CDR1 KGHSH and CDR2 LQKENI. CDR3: CASSPVAGEWQSGEQFF. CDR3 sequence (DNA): TGTGCCAGCTCACCGGTGGCCGGGGAATGGCAGTCGGGTGAGCAGTTCTTC. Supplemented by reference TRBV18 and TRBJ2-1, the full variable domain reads NAGVMQNPRHLVRRRGQEARLRCSPMKGHSHVYWYRQLPEEGLKFMVYLQKENIIDESGMPKERFSAEFPKEGPSILRIQQVVRGDSAAYFCASSPVAGEWQSGEQFFGPGTRLTVL.

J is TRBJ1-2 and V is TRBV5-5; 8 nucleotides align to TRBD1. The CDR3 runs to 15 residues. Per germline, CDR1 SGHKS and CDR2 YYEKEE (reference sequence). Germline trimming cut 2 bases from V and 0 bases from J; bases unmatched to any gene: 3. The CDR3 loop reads CASSFQGATNYGYTF. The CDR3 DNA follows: TGTGCCAGCAGCTTTCAGGGGGCAACTAACTATGGCTACACCTTC.

CDR3 region: CASSFNSGATGELFF. In nucleotides, the CDR3 is TGTGCCAGCAGCTTCAATAGCGGGGCGACCGGGGAGCTGTTTTTT. The V gene is TRBV11-2, the J gene TRBJ2-2; 8 nucleotides align to TRBD2. Germline CDR1 is SGHAT and CDR2 is FQNNGV. This CDR3 is 15 amino acids long. V shed 3 bases and J 5 bases; nucleotides not matched to a gene: 5. The variable domain in full, with the rest retrieved from reference TRBV11-2 and TRBJ2-2, is EAGVAQSPRYKIIEKRQSVAFWCNPISGHATLYWYQQILGQGPKLLIQFQNNGVVDDSQLPKDRFSAERLKGVDSTLKIQPAKLEDSAVYLCASSFNSGATGELFFGEGSRLTVL.

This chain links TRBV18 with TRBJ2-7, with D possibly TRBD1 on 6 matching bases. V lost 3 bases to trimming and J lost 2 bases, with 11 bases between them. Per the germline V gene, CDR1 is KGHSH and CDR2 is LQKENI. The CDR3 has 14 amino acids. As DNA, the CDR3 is TGTGCCAGCTCACCTTCAGGACAGCCCTACGAGCAGTACTTC. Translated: CASSPSGQPYEQYF.

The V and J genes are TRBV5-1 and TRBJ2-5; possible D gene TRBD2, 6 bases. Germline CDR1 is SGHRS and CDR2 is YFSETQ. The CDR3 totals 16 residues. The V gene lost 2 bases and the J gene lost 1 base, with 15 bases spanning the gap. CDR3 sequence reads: CASSLAALGGQETQYF. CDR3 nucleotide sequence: TGCGCCAGCAGCTTAGCGGCCCTCGGGGGCCAAGAGACCCAGTACTTC.

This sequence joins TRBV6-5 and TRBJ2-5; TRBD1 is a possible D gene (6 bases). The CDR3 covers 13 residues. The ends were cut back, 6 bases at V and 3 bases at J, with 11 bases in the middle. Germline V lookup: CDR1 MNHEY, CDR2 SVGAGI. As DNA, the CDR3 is TGTGCCAGCAGCCTAGGACAGAAAGAGACCCAGTACTTC. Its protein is CASSLGQKETQYF.

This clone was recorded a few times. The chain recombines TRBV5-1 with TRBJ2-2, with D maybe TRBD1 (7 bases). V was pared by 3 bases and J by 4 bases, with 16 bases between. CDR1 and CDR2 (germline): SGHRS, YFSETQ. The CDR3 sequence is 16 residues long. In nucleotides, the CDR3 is TGCGCCAGCAGCTCGCACCAGGGGGGAGGCACCGGGGAGCTGTTTTTT. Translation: CASSSHQGGGTGELFF.

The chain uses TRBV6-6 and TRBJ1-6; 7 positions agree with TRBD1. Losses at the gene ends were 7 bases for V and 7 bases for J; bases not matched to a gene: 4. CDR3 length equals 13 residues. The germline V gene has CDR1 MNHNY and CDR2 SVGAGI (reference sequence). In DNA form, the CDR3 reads TGTGCCAGCAAGGGGGCCGAGAATTCACCCCTCCACTTT. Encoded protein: CASKGAENSPLHF.

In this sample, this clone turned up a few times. The CDR3 is CASSQGDRGPYEQYF. CDR3 in DNA: TGTGCCAGCAGCCAAGGGGACAGGGGTCCCTACGAGCAGTACTTC. The V gene is TRBV4-2, the J gene TRBJ2-7, with 10 bases lining up with TRBD1. Germline values: CDR1 LGHNA, CDR2 YNFKEQ. This CDR3 spans 15 amino acids. V dropped 1 base and J dropped 2; count of bases not matched to a gene: 2.

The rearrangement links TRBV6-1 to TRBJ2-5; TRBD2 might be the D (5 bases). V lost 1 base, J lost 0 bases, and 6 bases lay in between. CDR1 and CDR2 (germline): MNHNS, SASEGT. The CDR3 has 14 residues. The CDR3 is CASSEGRDQETQYF. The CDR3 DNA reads TGTGCCAGCAGTGAAGGGCGGGACCAAGAGACCCAGTACTTC.

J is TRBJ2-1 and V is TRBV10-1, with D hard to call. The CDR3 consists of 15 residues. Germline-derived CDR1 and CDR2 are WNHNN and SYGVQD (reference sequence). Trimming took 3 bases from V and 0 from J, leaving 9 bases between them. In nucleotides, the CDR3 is TGCGCCAGCAGTGACGGTGGTGACTCCTACAATGAGCAGTTCTTC. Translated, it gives CASSDGGDSYNEQFF.

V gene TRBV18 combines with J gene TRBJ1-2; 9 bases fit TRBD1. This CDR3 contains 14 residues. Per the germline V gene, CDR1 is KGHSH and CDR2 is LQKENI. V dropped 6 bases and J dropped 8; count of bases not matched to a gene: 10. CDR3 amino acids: CASSPPGQGEGYTF. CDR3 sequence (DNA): TGTGCCAGCTCCCCCCCGGGACAGGGTGAGGGCTACACCTTC.

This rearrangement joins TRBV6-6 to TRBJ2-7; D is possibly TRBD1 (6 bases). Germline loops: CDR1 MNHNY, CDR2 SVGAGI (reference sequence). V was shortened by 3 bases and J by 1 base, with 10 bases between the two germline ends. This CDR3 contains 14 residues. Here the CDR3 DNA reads TGTGCCAGCAGTTATCGACAGGATTCCTACGAGCAGTACTTC. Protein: CASSYRQDSYEQYF.

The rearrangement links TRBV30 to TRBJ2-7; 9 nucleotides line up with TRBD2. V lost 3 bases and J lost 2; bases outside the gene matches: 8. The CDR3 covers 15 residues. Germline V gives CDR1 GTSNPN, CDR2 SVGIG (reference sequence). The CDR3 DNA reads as TGTGCCTGGAGGGGGACCTCTAGCGGGACCTACGAGCAGTACTTC. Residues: CAWRGTSSGTYEQYF. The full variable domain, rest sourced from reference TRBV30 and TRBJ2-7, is SQTIHQWPATLVQPVGSPLSLECTVEGTSNPNLYWYRQAAGRGLQLLFYSVGIGQISSEVPQNLSASRPQDRQFILSSKKLLLSDSGFYLCAWRGTSSGTYEQYFGPGTRLTVT.

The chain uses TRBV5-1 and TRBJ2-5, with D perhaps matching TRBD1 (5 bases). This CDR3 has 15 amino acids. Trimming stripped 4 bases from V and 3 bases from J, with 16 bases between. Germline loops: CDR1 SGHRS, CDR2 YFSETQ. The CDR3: CASSPVARGEETQYF. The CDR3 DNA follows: TGCGCCAGCAGCCCCGTGGCTAGGGGTGAAGAGACCCAGTACTTC. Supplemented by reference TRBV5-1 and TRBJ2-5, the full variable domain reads KAGVTQTPRYLIKTRGQQVTLSCSPISGHRSVSWYQQTPGQGLQFLFEYFSETQRNKGNFPGRFSGRQFSNSRSEMNVSTLELGDSALYLCASSPVARGEETQYFGPGTRLLVL.